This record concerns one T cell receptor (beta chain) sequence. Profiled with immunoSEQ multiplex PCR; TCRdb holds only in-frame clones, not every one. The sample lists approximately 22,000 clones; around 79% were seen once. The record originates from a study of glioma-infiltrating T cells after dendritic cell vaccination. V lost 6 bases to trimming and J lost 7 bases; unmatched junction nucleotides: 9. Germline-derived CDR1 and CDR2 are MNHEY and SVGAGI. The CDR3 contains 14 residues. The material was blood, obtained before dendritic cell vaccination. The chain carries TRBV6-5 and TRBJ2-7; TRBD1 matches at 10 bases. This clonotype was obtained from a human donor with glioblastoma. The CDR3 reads CASSSGTGVREQYF. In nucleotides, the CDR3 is TGTGCCAGCAGCTCCGGGACAGGGGTCAGGGAGCAGTACTTC.